This TCR beta chain originates from a study of PD-1 blockade in classical Hodgkin lymphoma. Broader study findings: Relapsed/refractory patients reportedly had the lowest baseline TCR diversity, below newly diagnosed patients, who were below healthy donors. Diversity similar to that of newly diagnosed patients was seen at baseline in complete responders. TCR diversity in CD4+, not CD8+, cells rose significantly by C4D1.

Following autologous stem cell transplantation, relapse occurred in every patient, and exposure to brentuximab vedotin varied. Sequencing was performed with immunoSEQ multiplex PCR; in TCRdb, only in-frame clones are kept and a portion is missing. The profile shows approximately 61,000 clones, 80% to 90% of them singletons. Worth noting for this clone: Its antigen remains unidentified. The sample has other DNA sequences that encode this CDR3 too.

V was clipped by 0 bases and J by 2 bases, with 5 bases between them. The germline V gene encodes CDR1 SGDLS and CDR2 YYNGEE. The CDR3 is made up of 13 amino acids. The chain recombines TRBV9 with TRBJ1-1; no firm D call. This TCR derives from a human donor with classical Hodgkin lymphoma. Specimen: peripheral blood mononuclear cells (PBMCs), collected at baseline. The CDR3 bases are TGTGCCAGCAGCGTAGGGACCAACACTGAAGCTTTCTTT. It yields the protein CASSVGTNTEAFF.